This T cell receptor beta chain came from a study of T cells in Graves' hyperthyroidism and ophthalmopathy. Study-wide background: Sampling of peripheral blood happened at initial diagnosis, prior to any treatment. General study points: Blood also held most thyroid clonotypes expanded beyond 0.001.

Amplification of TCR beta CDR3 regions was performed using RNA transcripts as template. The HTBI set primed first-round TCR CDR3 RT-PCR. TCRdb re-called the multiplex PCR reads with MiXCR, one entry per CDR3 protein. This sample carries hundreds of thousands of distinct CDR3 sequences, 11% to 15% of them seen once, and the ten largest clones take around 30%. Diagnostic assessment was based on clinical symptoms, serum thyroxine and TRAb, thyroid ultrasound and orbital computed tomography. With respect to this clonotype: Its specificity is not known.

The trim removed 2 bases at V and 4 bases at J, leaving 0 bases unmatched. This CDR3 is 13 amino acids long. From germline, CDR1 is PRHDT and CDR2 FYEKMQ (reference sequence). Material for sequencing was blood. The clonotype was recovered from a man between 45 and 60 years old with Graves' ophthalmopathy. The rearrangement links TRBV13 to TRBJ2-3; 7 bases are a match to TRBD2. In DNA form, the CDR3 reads TGTGCCAGCAGCTTACTAGCGGCAGATACGCAGTATTTT. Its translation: CASSLLAADTQYF.